The rows below give T cell receptor beta chains drawn from one sample of a study of blood T cell repertoires in COVID-19. This table comes from immunoSEQ multiplex PCR, and its TCRdb copy is limited to in-frame clones, with some not included. The sample has approximately 220,000 clones; approximately 90% are singletons. Sequenced sample: PBMCs or T cells enriched from blood (not recorded which). These receptors came from a woman aged 40 to 50 with acute COVID-19. CDR3s include the opening cysteine and the closing phenylalanine or tryptophan. Fields, in order: clone size, J gene, D gene, V gene, CDR3 DNA, CDR3 protein. A D gene is named only where the DNA matches it firmly. The listing skips clone size in some rows; elsewhere it reads once, few, many or a size class.

abundance: once
j_gene: TRBJ1-5
d_gene: TRBD1
v_gene: TRBV2
CDR3nt: TGTGCCAGCAGCCCGACAGGGGGGTTCAATCAGCCCCAGCATTTT
CDR3aa: CASSPTGGFNQPQHF

abundance: -
j_gene: TRBJ1-6
d_gene: TRBD1
v_gene: TRBV27
CDR3nt: TGTGCCAGCAGTTTCCTACAGGGGACAACGTCACCCCTCCACTTT
CDR3aa: CASSFLQGTTSPLHF

abundance: -
j_gene: TRBJ1-1
d_gene: TRBD1
v_gene: TRBV7-2
CDR3nt: TGTGCCAGCAGCTCGTACAGGGGCATGGTAGCTTTCTTT
CDR3aa: CASSSYRGMVAFF

abundance: -
j_gene: TRBJ1-1
d_gene: TRBD1
v_gene: TRBV5-4
CDR3nt: TGTGCCAGCACGGACAGGGGAGTCACTGAAGCTTTCTTT
CDR3aa: CASTDRGVTEAFF

abundance: -
j_gene: TRBJ2-2
d_gene: TRBD2
v_gene: TRBV9
CDR3nt: TGTGCCAGCAGCGTCAGCGGGGGCCAGAACACCGGGGAGCTGTTTTTT
CDR3aa: CASSVSGGQNTGELFF

abundance: -
j_gene: TRBJ1-4
d_gene: -
v_gene: TRBV5-1
CDR3nt: TGCGCCAGCAGCTTGGCTGCAACTAATGAAAAACTGTTTTTT
CDR3aa: CASSLAATNEKLFF

abundance: -
j_gene: TRBJ1-1
d_gene: -
v_gene: TRBV19
CDR3nt: TGTGCCAGTAGTATAAGAGAGATATACACTGAAGCTTTCTTT
CDR3aa: CASSIREIYTEAFF

abundance: -
j_gene: TRBJ1-3
d_gene: TRBD1
v_gene: TRBV9
CDR3nt: TGTGCCAGCAGCCCAAGGGACAGTAGAAACACCATATATTTT
CDR3aa: CASSPRDSRNTIYF

abundance: -
j_gene: TRBJ1-2
d_gene: TRBD1
v_gene: TRBV18
CDR3nt: TGTGCCAGCTCACCACAGAACAGGGGTATCTACACCTTC
CDR3aa: CASSPQNRGIYTF

abundance: -
j_gene: TRBJ2-2
d_gene: -
v_gene: TRBV7-3
CDR3nt: TGTGCCAGCAGCTTAAACAGGGCGGTCACCGGGGAGCTGTTTTTT
CDR3aa: CASSLNRAVTGELFF

abundance: -
j_gene: TRBJ1-1
d_gene: -
v_gene: TRBV18
CDR3nt: TGTGCCAGCTCACCAGTCAGGGACACTGAAGCTTTCTTT
CDR3aa: CASSPVRDTEAFF

abundance: -
j_gene: TRBJ1-2
d_gene: -
v_gene: TRBV4-1
CDR3nt: TGCGCCAGCAGCCAAGAGGGGGAGGGAAAAGATGGCTACACCTTC
CDR3aa: CASSQEGEGKDGYTF

abundance: -
j_gene: TRBJ1-2
d_gene: -
v_gene: TRBV10-3
CDR3nt: TGTGCCATCAGTGAGTACCGGAGAGATGGCTACACCTTC
CDR3aa: CAISEYRRDGYTF

abundance: -
j_gene: TRBJ1-1
d_gene: TRBD1
v_gene: TRBV3-1/TRBV3-2
CDR3nt: TGTGCCAGCAGCCGGAGCGGCAGGGGGCGGACTGAAGCTTTCTTT
CDR3aa: CASSRSGRGRTEAFF

abundance: -
j_gene: TRBJ1-2
d_gene: TRBD1
v_gene: TRBV11-2
CDR3nt: TGTGCCAGCAGCCTACAGGGGTACTATGGCTACACCTTC
CDR3aa: CASSLQGYYGYTF